This T cell receptor beta chain appears in the sequencing data of a study of Ad26.COV2.S vaccination and SARS-CoV-2 variants. Indicated treatment: roughly 20 received Ad26.COV2.S at low or high dose, single or two shots; roughly 5 received placebo; per-sample allocation not given. Collection of samples fell on day 63 after the first vaccine or placebo injection. Vaccine was an Ad26 vector expressing Wuhan-strain SARS-CoV-2 spike. Libraries were prepared by immunoSEQ multiplex PCR; TCRdb keeps only in-frame clonotypes and omits some of them. The sample shows about 410,000 clones, 75% to 90% of them seen only once. Sample: peripheral blood, taken in a trial of Ad26.COV2.S vaccine versus placebo. The sequence derives from a person between 18 and 65 years old who received the Ad26.COV2.S COVID-19 vaccine or a placebo.

The CDR3 nucleotides read TGTGCCAGCAGCGTAGAGGGCTTCCGGGATACGCAGTATTTT. It specifies CASSVEGFRDTQYF. The chain joins TRBV9 to TRBJ2-3, with no clear D. V was pared by 0 bases and J by 6 bases, with 11 bases between. This CDR3 has 14 amino acids. Germline CDR1 is SGDLS and CDR2 is YYNGEE.